This T cell receptor (beta chain) was recovered during a study of shared T cell receptors in the human thymus. Trimming took 3 bases from V and 4 from J; bases not matched to a gene: 5. This CDR3 is built from 16 residues. Germline values: CDR1 SGDLS, CDR2 YYNGEE. The table came from immunoSEQ multiplex PCR; TCRdb's copy has only in-frame clones and leaves some out. This sample has about 660,000 clones; around nine tenths occur once, and the top ten carry about 0.01%. The same specimen was also included in a second study, on human thymus T cells. From that study: Corrective cardiac surgery supplied the resected thymus tissue.

The V call is TRBV9, the J call TRBJ2-3; 13 bases are a match to TRBD2. This receptor was obtained from a boy younger than two with a congenital heart defect. The sample was thymocytes. The CDR3 region is CASSGRTSGRPDTQYF. In DNA form, the CDR3 reads TGTGCCAGCAGCGGTCGGACTAGCGGGAGACCAGATACGCAGTATTTT. The variable domain in full, with the rest retrieved from reference TRBV9 and TRBJ2-3, is DSGVTQTPKHLITATGQRVTLRCSPRSGDLSVYWYQQSLDQGLQFLIQYYNGEERAKGNILERFSAQQFPDLHSELNLSSLELGDSALYFCASSGRTSGRPDTQYFGPGTRLTVL.